This T cell receptor beta chain appears in the sequencing data of a study of cytomegalovirus exposure and HLA in healthy donors. General study results and limits: In vitro, a few CMV-associated chains proved specific for CMV antigens. Most subjects' HLA-A and HLA-B alleles were reportedly predicted from TCR beta sequences. Within an earlier analysis, most TCR beta V segments proved productive either about 87% or about 30% of the time.

Germline-derived CDR1 and CDR2 are MNHEY and SMNVEV (reference sequence). The CDR3 is made up of 15 amino acids. V lost 2 bases and J lost 0, with 9 bases in between. This clone was detected only a few times. What it binds is not known. The PCR had 60 Vbeta and 13 Jbeta primers. The table came from immunoSEQ multiplex PCR; TCRdb's copy has only in-frame clones and leaves some out. The data show some 150,000 clones, around 79% seen once. The origin of this receptor is a human donor in good health. Sequencing was carried out using PBMCs. The chain combines TRBV27 with TRBJ2-3; D possibly corresponds to TRBD2 (6 bases). CDR3 DNA sequence: TGTGCCAGCAGTTTAGGACGGGGGAGCACAGATACGCAGTATTTT. Translated, it gives CASSLGRGSTDTQYF.